The 26 T cell receptor beta chains below were found in one sample sequenced in a study of blood T cell repertoires in COVID-19. Using immunoSEQ multiplex PCR, the repertoire was profiled, and TCRdb retains in-frame clones only, with some absent. The data contain approximately 460,000 clones, 89% of them singletons. The sequenced sample consisted of peripheral blood. These receptors were obtained from a man aged 18 to 29 with COVID-19, enrolled during active disease.

The chain carries TRBV28 and TRBJ2-1; 15 nucleotides agree with TRBD2. The CDR3 extends over 15 amino acids. J was trimmed by 8 bases and V by 5 bases; bases with no gene match: 4. CDR1 MDHEN and CDR2 SYDVKM come from the germline V gene. The CDR3 here is CASSTGLAGGDEQFF. CDR3 coding DNA: TGTGCCAGCAGTACGGGACTAGCGGGGGGCGATGAGCAGTTCTTC.

The V and J genes are TRBV6-5 and TRBJ2-3; 9 bases align to TRBD1. This CDR3 has 12 residues. With 0 bases clipped from V and 14 bases from J, the junction kept 3 bases outside the gene matches. Germline CDR1 MNHEY, CDR2 SVGAGI. CDR3 coding DNA: TGTGCCAGCAGTTACTCCGGGACAGGGCCGTATTTT. This translates into CASSYSGTGPYF.

The chain carries TRBV6-5 and TRBJ1-1; tentative D call: TRBD1 (6 bases). The germline gives CDR1 MNHEY, CDR2 SVGAGI. V dropped 5 bases and J dropped 6 bases, with 10 bases sitting between them. This CDR3 region has 12 residues. CDR3 amino acids: CASSLQGPEAFF. The CDR3 nucleotides are TGTGCCAGCAGTCTACAGGGCCCTGAAGCTTTCTTT.

This chain links TRBV13 with TRBJ2-3, with 8 bases matching TRBD2. The length of the CDR3 is 15 residues. V trimming: 3 bases; J trimming: 1 base; junction bases outside the gene matches: 3. Germline assignment: CDR1 PRHDT and CDR2 FYEKMQ (reference sequence). CDR3 residues: CASSLGREGTDTQYF. DNA of the CDR3: TGTGCCAGCAGCTTGGGGCGGGAGGGCACAGATACGCAGTATTTT.

This clone appeared a few times. The chain employs TRBV5-4 and TRBJ1-1; D might be TRBD1 (6 bases). CDR3 length: 15 residues. Trimming removed 5 bases at V and 7 bases at J, with 21 bases between. The germline V gene has CDR1 SGHNT and CDR2 YYREEE (reference sequence). The CDR3 DNA sequence: TGTGCCAGCAGTTCCCGGGGACCCGCAGGGGTTGAAGCTTTCTTT. It translates to CASSSRGPAGVEAFF.

V usage is TRBV27 and J usage is TRBJ2-7, with 8 bases lining up with TRBD2. Losses at the gene ends were 4 bases for V and 5 bases for J; bases not matched to a gene: 10. The CDR3 contains 15 residues. Germline lookup yields CDR1 MNHEY and CDR2 SMNVEV (reference sequence). The CDR3 sequence is CASSSAAGEKNEQYF. DNA of the CDR3: TGTGCCAGCAGTTCGGCAGCGGGAGAAAAAAACGAGCAGTACTTC.

V usage is TRBV9 and J usage is TRBJ2-7, with TRBD2 matching 8 bases. The CDR3 has 15 amino acids. V was pared by 0 bases and J by 6 bases, with 8 bases of the junction left unmatched. CDR1 SGDLS and CDR2 YYNGEE come from the germline V gene. Here the CDR3 DNA reads TGTGCCAGCAGCGTAGAGGTAGCGGGACAATCCGAGCAGTACTTC. Residues: CASSVEVAGQSEQYF.

V usage is TRBV19 and J usage is TRBJ1-1, with D perhaps matching TRBD1 (6 bases). The germline V gene encodes CDR1 LNHDA and CDR2 SQIVND (reference sequence). The CDR3 covers 14 residues. Between the trimmed V and J ends, which lost 3 bases and 5 bases, there was a span of 13 bases. CDR3 nucleotides: TGTGCCAGTAGTATCGGCCAGGGGACGACTGAAGCTTTCTTT. The encoded protein is CASSIGQGTTEAFF.

The J gene is TRBJ2-1, the V gene TRBV24-1; TRBD2 aligns across 12 bases. J gave up 5 bases and V 4 bases, and 5 bases lay outside the gene matches. In germline, CDR1 is KGHDR, CDR2 SFDVKD. CDR3 length: 16 amino acids. The CDR3 spells CATSDTSGRNHNEQFF. CDR3 coding DNA: TGTGCCACCAGTGACACTAGCGGGAGGAACCACAATGAGCAGTTCTTC.

This chain connects TRBV30 to TRBJ2-6; D ambiguous. The CDR3 extends over 17 amino acids. Germline assignment: CDR1 GTSNPN and CDR2 SVGIG (reference sequence). V was pared by 3 bases and J by 6 bases, with 21 bases between. CDR3 nucleotides: TGTGCCTGGAGATTCGGTGGCGGTCCTTCAGTGGCCAACGTCCTGACTTTC. Translated: CAWRFGGGPSVANVLTF.

CDR3 region: CASSPTNTEAFF. The CDR3 DNA sequence: TGTGCCAGCAGCCCCACTAACACTGAAGCTTTCTTT. The rearrangement joins TRBV5-8 to TRBJ1-1; no reliable D call. The CDR3 has 12 residues. The V gene's germline CDR1 is SGHTS and CDR2 YDEGEE. V lost 4 bases and J 2 bases, leaving 6 bases between the germline ends.

V usage is TRBV29-1 and J usage is TRBJ2-6; 8 bases fit TRBD2. Germline CDR1 is SQVTM and CDR2 is ANQGSEA. This CDR3 contains 16 residues. V shed 3 bases and J 0 bases; nucleotides not matched to a gene: 4. CDR3 sequence: CSVELAGPSGANVLTF. In nucleotides, the CDR3 is TGCAGCGTTGAGCTAGCGGGCCCCTCTGGGGCCAACGTCCTGACTTTC. Full variable domain (rest looked up from reference TRBV29-1 and TRBJ2-6): SAVISQKPSRDICQRGTSLTIQCQVDSQVTMMFWYRQQPGQSLTLIATANQGSEATYESGFVIDKFPISRPNLTFSTLTVSNMSPEDSSIYLCSVELAGPSGANVLTFGAGSRLTVL.

The J gene is TRBJ1-5, the V gene TRBV19; weak D call: TRBD1 (5 bases). Per the germline V gene, CDR1 is LNHDA and CDR2 is SQIVND (reference sequence). V lost 4 bases to trimming and J lost 7 bases, with 17 bases between them. This CDR3 region has 15 residues. CDR3 loop: CASSTLRGGLQPQHF. CDR3 DNA sequence: TGTGCCAGTAGTACACTTCGGGGGGGGTTGCAGCCCCAGCATTTT.

Here the CDR3 DNA reads TGCGCCAGCAGCTTCGGAGAAGGAAGCGGGAGGCGGAATGAGCAGTTCTTC. Encoded protein: CASSFGEGSGRRNEQFF. This chain uses TRBV5-1 with TRBJ2-1; 9 bases are a match to TRBD2. The CDR3 is 17 residues long. Germline CDR1 reads SGHRS; CDR2 reads YFSETQ. The V and J ends lost 2 bases and 7 bases, in that order; junction bases with no gene match: 13.

This clone was observed once. V and J are TRBV19 and TRBJ2-1; D is undetermined. Germline CDR1 LNHDA, CDR2 SQIVND (reference sequence). The V end lost 3 bases, the J end lost 0 bases, and 12 bases lay between the germline ends. The CDR3 loop spans 16 amino acids. CDR3 DNA sequence: TGTGCCAGTAGTATTGACTCAACACCCTCCTACAATGAGCAGTTCTTC. Its protein product is CASSIDSTPSYNEQFF.

The rearrangement links TRBV24-1 to TRBJ2-2; 10 bases match TRBD1. The CDR3 is 14 amino acids. Germline V gene sequence: CDR1 KGHDR, CDR2 SFDVKD. V lost 5 bases, J lost 4 bases, and 0 bases stayed unmatched. The CDR3 DNA reads TGTGCCACCAGTGGACAGGGGGCCACCGGGGAGCTGTTTTTT. It codes for CATSGQGATGELFF.

This chain joins TRBV6-1 and TRBJ1-5, with a tentative D call TRBD1 (5 bases). V lost 2 bases and J 2 bases, leaving 13 bases between the germline ends. The length of the CDR3 is 16 residues. Germline V gives CDR1 MNHNS, CDR2 SASEGT. The CDR3 sequence: CASSEIGGERNQPQHF. CDR3 sequence (DNA): TGTGCCAGCAGTGAAATCGGAGGGGAGCGCAATCAGCCCCAGCATTTT.

The rearrangement uses TRBV6-6 and TRBJ2-1, with 10 bases matching TRBD2. Germline CDR1 MNHNY, CDR2 SVGAGI (reference sequence). The CDR3 runs 13 residues. V lost 5 bases, J lost 10 bases, and 5 bases stayed unmatched. CDR3 sequence reads: CASSSGRGGEQFF. The CDR3 nucleotides are TGTGCCAGCAGTAGCGGGAGGGGCGGGGAGCAGTTCTTC.

This chain links TRBV5-4 with TRBJ2-1; D possibly corresponds to TRBD2 (5 bases). The germline gives CDR1 SGHNT, CDR2 YYREEE (reference sequence). V lost 5 bases and J lost 6, with 15 bases in between. CDR3 length: 14 residues. The CDR3 nucleotides read TGTGCCAGCAGTTTACTAGGGCAGCTCAATGAGCAGTTCTTC. This gives the protein CASSLLGQLNEQFF. The variable domain in full, with the rest retrieved from reference TRBV5-4 and TRBJ2-1, is ETGVTQSPTHLIKTRGQQVTLRCSSQSGHNTVSWYQQALGQGPQFIFQYYREEENGRGNFPPRFSGLQFPNYSSELNVNALELDDSALYLCASSLLGQLNEQFFGPGTRLTVL.

This clone was picked up one time. The chain uses TRBV4-2 and TRBJ2-3; 8 bases fit TRBD1. The germline V gene encodes CDR1 LGHNA and CDR2 YNFKEQ. Losses at the gene ends were 1 base for V and 10 bases for J; bases not matched to a gene: 13. The CDR3 contains 16 residues. CDR3 amino acids: CASSQASGQEASAQYF. In DNA, the CDR3 is TGTGCCAGCAGCCAAGCGTCGGGACAGGAGGCTTCTGCGCAGTATTTT.

This clone was counted a single time. V is TRBV3-1 (or the pseudogene TRBV3-2) and J is TRBJ1-1; D is undetermined. CDR1 and CDR2 from the germline V gene are LGHDT and YNNKEL (reference sequence). Trimming left V 2 bases short and J 5 bases short, with 12 bases between. This CDR3 is 14 amino acids long. CDR3: CASSQPGSETEAFF. In DNA form, the CDR3 reads TGTGCCAGCAGCCAACCGGGTTCTGAGACTGAAGCTTTCTTT.

The chain links TRBV5-1 to TRBJ2-5; 8 positions agree with TRBD1. The V gene end was trimmed by 1 base and the J gene end by 5 bases; junction bases not matched to a gene: 10. The CDR3 has 16 residues. The germline V gene has CDR1 SGHRS and CDR2 YFSETQ. The CDR3 is CASSLTTTGGGETQYF. The CDR3 DNA is TGCGCCAGCAGCTTGACAACAACAGGGGGTGGGGAGACCCAGTACTTC. The variable domain in full, completed from reference TRBV5-1 and TRBJ2-5, reads KAGVTQTPRYLIKTRGQQVTLSCSPISGHRSVSWYQQTPGQGLQFLFEYFSETQRNKGNFPGRFSGRQFSNSRSEMNVSTLELGDSALYLCASSLTTTGGGETQYFGPGTRLLVL.

The V and J genes are TRBV7-2 and TRBJ2-1; TRBD2 might be the D (6 bases). V was trimmed by 6 bases and J by 6 bases, leaving 15 bases between them. Germline CDR1 SGHTA, CDR2 FQGNSA. The CDR3 contains 14 residues. This CDR3 reads CASSRGVRRNEQFF. In DNA, the CDR3 is TGTGCCAGCAGTCGCGGGGTCAGACGCAATGAGCAGTTCTTC.

This rearrangement joins TRBV30 to TRBJ1-4; D is uncertain. The CDR3 is 15 amino acids. Germline V lookup: CDR1 GTSNPN, CDR2 SVGIG (reference sequence). The V end lost 2 bases, the J end lost 3 bases, and 13 bases lay between the germline ends. The CDR3 nucleotides are TGTGCCTGGAGTCCAGCGGGAGAATCTAATGAAAAACTGTTTTTT. Protein product: CAWSPAGESNEKLFF.

This chain uses TRBV27 with TRBJ2-7, with TRBD1 identical over 7 bases. V lost 6 bases and J lost 6; bases outside the gene matches: 11. The CDR3 has 14 amino acids. The germline CDR1 and CDR2 sequences are MNHEY and SMNVEV (reference sequence). CDR3 residues: CASRATGKLSEQYF. The CDR3 coding sequence is TGTGCCAGCAGGGCGACAGGGAAGTTGAGCGAGCAGTACTTC.

The rearrangement uses TRBV29-1 and TRBJ2-7; D is uncertain. V lost 5 bases to trimming and J lost 2 bases, with 13 bases between them. CDR3 length equals 13 residues. Looked up from germline, CDR1 is SQVTM and CDR2 is ANQGSEA. The CDR3 DNA is TGCAGCGTTAGAACTAAGCTAACCTACGAGCAGTACTTC. Translated: CSVRTKLTYEQYF.